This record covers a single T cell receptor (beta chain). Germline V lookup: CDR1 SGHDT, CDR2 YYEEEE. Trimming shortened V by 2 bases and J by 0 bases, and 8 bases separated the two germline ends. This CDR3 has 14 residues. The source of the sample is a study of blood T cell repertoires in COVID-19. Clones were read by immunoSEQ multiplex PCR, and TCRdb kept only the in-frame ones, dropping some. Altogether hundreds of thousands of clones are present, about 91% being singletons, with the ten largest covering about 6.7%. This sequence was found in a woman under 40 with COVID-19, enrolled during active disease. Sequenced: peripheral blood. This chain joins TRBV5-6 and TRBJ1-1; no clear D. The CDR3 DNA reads TGTGCCAGCAGCTTTACCCTAATGAACACTGAAGCTTTCTTT. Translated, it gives CASSFTLMNTEAFF. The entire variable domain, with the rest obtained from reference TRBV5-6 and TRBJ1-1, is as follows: DAGVTQSPTHLIKTRGQQVTLRCSPKSGHDTVSWYQQALGQGPQFIFQYYEEEERQRGNFPDRFSGHQFPNYSSELNVNALLLGDSALYLCASSFTLMNTEAFFGQGTRLTVV.